The rows below give T cell receptor beta chains drawn from one sample of a study of regulatory and conventional T cells in RAG deficiency. Here immunoSEQ multiplex PCR was the method, and the copy in TCRdb shows in-frame clones only, minus some. The table has more than 30,000 clones, 80% to 90% seen once. A further study also used this sample, focusing on regulatory T cells.

Material: CD8+ T cells sorted from blood. All receptors come from a human donor in good health. CDR3s leave out the opening cysteine and the closing phenylalanine or tryptophan. The size entry is marked missing in some rows and otherwise reads once, few, many or a size class.

v_call,clone_size,j_call,cdr3_aa
TRBV14,.,TRBJ2-5,ASSLQGKVAQY
TRBV7-8,.,TRBJ1-6,ASSERGPSSYNSPLH
TRBV9,.,TRBJ1-1,ASSPTTAKNTEAF
TRBV27,few,TRBJ2-2,ASSLAGGPFIGELF
TRBV28,.,TRBJ1-1,ASSLGGAEAF
TRBV2,.,TRBJ2-1,ASSKRSGRADEQF
TRBV10-3,.,TRBJ2-5,AISEGGQEETQY
TRBV7-4,.,TRBJ2-7,ASSRTYEQY
TRBV5-5,.,TRBJ2-5,ASSFETIELETQY
TRBV27,.,TRBJ2-4,ASSFDRGNIQY
TRBV27,.,TRBJ2-3,ASSFRVTDTQY
TRBV5-6,.,TRBJ1-1,ASSLGSTGTEAF